Listed below are T cell receptor beta chains from one sample, sequenced in a study of blood T cell repertoires in COVID-19. Method: immunoSEQ multiplex PCR; TCRdb's copy keeps in-frame clones and lacks some. The sample lists around 260,000 clones; about 85% were seen once. The sample taken for sequencing was peripheral blood. These receptors all come from a human donor with COVID-19, enrolled during active disease. The donor label of this sample is uncertain. Both conserved end residues are part of each CDR3. The D gene is left open where the match is weak. The size of a clone is reported for some rows only, either as once, few or many, or as a class for expanded clones.

j_gene | d_gene | len | abundance | v_gene | CDR3nt | CDR3aa
TRBJ2-3 | TRBD2 | 17 | - | TRBV5-1 | TGCGCCAGCAGCTCCGGACTAGCGGGAGGGGCCCGAGAGACGCAGTATTTT | CASSSGLAGGARETQYF
TRBJ2-3 | TRBD2 | 15 | - | TRBV28 | TGTGCCAGCAGTTTGGGAGGGAGACTCACAGATACGCAGTATTTT | CASSLGGRLTDTQYF
TRBJ2-7 | TRBD2 | 13 | - | TRBV28 | TGTGCCAGCAGACTAGCGGTTTCCTACGAGCAGTACTTC | CASRLAVSYEQYF
TRBJ1-1 | TRBD1 | 16 | - | TRBV5-1 | TGCGCCAGCAGCCCGTTTTCGGGACAGGCTGTCGGTGAAGCTTTCTTT | CASSPFSGQAVGEAFF
TRBJ1-5 | - | 13 | - | TRBV12-3/TRBV12-4 | TGTGCCAGCATGGGGGGGCGAGATCAGCCCCAGCATTTT | CASMGGRDQPQHF
TRBJ1-5 | TRBD1 | 16 | - | TRBV28 | TGTGCCAGCAGTTTCCACAGGGGAAGGGTTGGTCAGCCCCAGCATTTT | CASSFHRGRVGQPQHF
TRBJ2-3 | TRBD2 | 13 | - | TRBV6-4 | TGTGCCAGCGGCGGGAGCCGGGCAGATACGCAGTATTTT | CASGGSRADTQYF
TRBJ2-7 | TRBD1 | 14 | - | TRBV10-3 | TGTGCCATCGGCGGACAGGGTATCATTTACGAGCAGTACTTC | CAIGGQGIIYEQYF
TRBJ1-2 | - | 13 | - | TRBV28 | TGTGCCAGCTCACCCGGGATTTACTATGGCTACACCTTC | CASSPGIYYGYTF
TRBJ2-7 | - | 14 | - | TRBV11-2 | TGTGCCAGCAGCTTAGGGGCGGGCAATAACGAGCAGTACTTC | CASSLGAGNNEQYF
TRBJ2-7 | - | 16 | - | TRBV9 | TGTGCCAGCAGCGTAGGAGAGGGGGTGCTGGGCTACGAGCAGTACTTC | CASSVGEGVLGYEQYF
TRBJ2-1 | - | 14 | - | TRBV23-1 | TGCGCCAGCAGTCAACATACATACTACAATGAGCAGTTCTTC | CASSQHTYYNEQFF
TRBJ2-2 | - | 15 | - | TRBV4-3 | TGCGCCAGCAGCCAACTGCGTGGGAGGAGCGGGGAGCTGTTTTTT | CASSQLRGRSGELFF
TRBJ2-3 | - | 14 | few | TRBV6-5 | TGTGCCAGCAGCGGACAGCATTTCACAGATACGCAGTATTTT | CASSGQHFTDTQYF
TRBJ1-5 | TRBD1 | 17 | - | TRBV6-1 | TGTGCCAGCAGTGATTTCGGGGACAGGGTCAGCAATCAGCCCCAGCATTTT | CASSDFGDRVSNQPQHF
TRBJ1-2 | TRBD1 | 16 | - | TRBV5-1 | TGCGCCAGCAGCTCGAGCCCCGACAGGGGCAACTATGGCTACACCTTC | CASSSSPDRGNYGYTF
TRBJ1-2 | - | 13 | - | TRBV6-4 | TGTGCCAGCAGTGAGGGGCGCGGCTATGGCTACACCTTC | CASSEGRGYGYTF
TRBJ1-1 | - | 14 | - | TRBV5-1 | TGCGCCAGCAGCTGGAGTGCCGAGGGCCCTGAAGCTTTCTTT | CASSWSAEGPEAFF
TRBJ2-5 | - | 15 | - | TRBV9 | TGTGCCAGCAGCCCCTGGGGCGGAGACCAAGAGACCCAGTACTTC | CASSPWGGDQETQYF
TRBJ2-7 | - | 15 | - | TRBV28 | TGTGCCAGCAGGAATTGGAGGGGAAGTCTTTACGAGCAGTACTTC | CASRNWRGSLYEQYF
TRBJ1-2 | - | 13 | - | TRBV19 | TGTGCCAGTAGATTAGGACAGATGTATGGCTACACCTTC | CASRLGQMYGYTF
TRBJ2-5 | TRBD1 | 15 | once | TRBV27 | TGTGCCAGCAGTCCCCTAGGGACAGCACAAGAGACCCAGTACTTC | CASSPLGTAQETQYF
TRBJ2-1 | TRBD2 | 16 | - | TRBV5-1 | TGCGCCAGCAGCTTGGCACTAGCGGGGGCCTACAATGAGCAGTTCTTC | CASSLALAGAYNEQFF
TRBJ2-7 | - | 15 | once | TRBV2 | TGTGCCAGCAGTGAAATTAGCGGCGGGACTTACGAGCAGTACTTC | CASSEISGGTYEQYF
TRBJ2-7 | - | 14 | - | TRBV18 | TGTGCCAGCTCACCACCCAACAGAGACTACGAGCAGTACTTC | CASSPPNRDYEQYF
TRBJ2-1 | - | 14 | once | TRBV14 | TGTGCCAGCAGCCAAGCGACAGTCTACAATGAGCAGTTCTTC | CASSQATVYNEQFF
TRBJ1-6 | - | 15 | - | TRBV6-2/TRBV6-3 | TGTGCCAGCACCCCATTTGCGGAGGGATCTTCACCCCTCCACTTT | CASTPFAEGSSPLHF
TRBJ1-5 | - | 14 | once | TRBV19 | TGTGCCAGTAGTGCCCAGGCAGGCAATCAGCCCCAGCATTTT | CASSAQAGNQPQHF
TRBJ1-4 | TRBD1 | 17 | - | TRBV7-9 | TGTGCCAGCAGCTCCGGGACAGAAGTATTTAGGGATGAAAAACTGTTTTTT | CASSSGTEVFRDEKLFF
TRBJ2-5 | - | 15 | - | TRBV19 | TGTGCCAGTAGTATAGGCCCGGACTCACGCGAGACCCAGTACTTC | CASSIGPDSRETQYF
TRBJ2-7 | - | 14 | - | TRBV19 | TGTGCCAGTAGTCCACCGACAGCGACCTACGAGCAGTACTTC | CASSPPTATYEQYF
TRBJ2-1 | TRBD2 | 17 | - | TRBV29-1 | TGCAGCGCCGCGGGACTAGCGGGAGCTCCCGGCCACAATGAGCAGTTCTTC | CSAAGLAGAPGHNEQFF
TRBJ2-6 | TRBD2 | 18 | once | TRBV4-2 | TGTGCCAGCGGCAGCGGAGTAGCGGGCTACTCTGGGGCCAACGTCCTGACTTTC | CASGSGVAGYSGANVLTF
TRBJ2-1 | TRBD1 | 14 | - | TRBV6-4 | TGTGCCAGCAGTGAACAGGGGTCCTACAATGAGCAGTTCTTC | CASSEQGSYNEQFF
TRBJ2-7 | TRBD2 | 15 | - | TRBV20-1 | TGCAGTGCTAGTGTAGGCGGGAGGGCGAACGGCGAGCAGTACTTC | CSASVGGRANGEQYF
TRBJ2-7 | - | 16 | - | TRBV28 | TGTGCCAGCAGTTTATTTTTGAGGGGGTTTTACCTAAGGCAGTACTTC | CASSLFLRGFYLRQYF
TRBJ1-2 | - | 13 | - | TRBV10-2 | TGCGCCAGCAGTGGACCGGGAGACTATGGCTACACCTTC | CASSGPGDYGYTF
TRBJ1-1 | - | 12 | - | TRBV7-9 | TGTGCCAGCAGCCGGGTGGACACTGAAGCTTTCTTT | CASSRVDTEAFF
TRBJ2-5 | TRBD1 | 13 | - | TRBV29-1 | TGCAGCGCTAGGGACAGGGGAGAGGAGACCCAGTACTTC | CSARDRGEETQYF
TRBJ1-2 | - | 13 | - | TRBV24-1 | TGTGCCACCAGTGATTTCGAGTGGTATGGCTACACCTTC | CATSDFEWYGYTF
TRBJ1-1 | TRBD1 | 12 | once | TRBV7-6 | TGTGCCAGCAGCTCCTACAGGGGAGAAGCTTTCTTT | CASSSYRGEAFF
TRBJ2-5 | - | 15 | - | TRBV5-1 | TGCGCCAGCAGCTTGGCCTCAGGAAAAAGGGAGACCCAGTACTTC | CASSLASGKRETQYF
TRBJ2-1 | - | 13 | - | TRBV7-2 | TGTGCCAGCAGCTTGGGACTTCCTCAGGAGCAGTTCTTC | CASSLGLPQEQFF
TRBJ1-3 | - | 15 | - | TRBV9 | TGTGCCAGCAGCGCGAGGTTACGCTCTGGAAACACCATATATTTT | CASSARLRSGNTIYF
TRBJ1-5 | - | 14 | - | TRBV28 | TGTGCCAGCAGTCAGTCGGGTAGCAATCAGCCCCAGCATTTT | CASSQSGSNQPQHF
TRBJ1-5 | - | 14 | - | TRBV9 | TGTGCCAGCAGCGTGGGCCATAGCAATCAGCCCCAGCATTTT | CASSVGHSNQPQHF